One and the same sample provided the 3 T cell receptor beta chains below, sequenced in a study of T-cell reconstitution after alpha-beta-depleted transplantation in children. The TCRbeta library was prepared with unique molecular identifiers. One entry per CDR3 protein results from TCRdb running MiXCR on the PCR reads. The sample has 400,000 to 500,000 distinct CDR3 sequences; roughly a tenth are singletons. The sample here was PBMCs from the stem cell graft donor, taken from the stem cell graft. The receptors stem from a human donor who donated a stem cell graft to a child with acute myeloid leukemia.

The table lists this clonotype with many counts. The V and J genes are TRBV6-4 and TRBJ1-2; a possible D gene is TRBD1 (5 bases). Trimming stripped 0 bases from V and 4 bases from J, with 12 bases between. This CDR3 comprises 15 residues. Germline V gene data show CDR1 as MRHNA and CDR2 as SNTAGT. In nucleotides, the CDR3 is TGTGCCAGCAGTGACTCTGACGGGGGTGGCTATGGCTACACCTTC. This translates into CASSDSDGGGYGYTF.

This chain uses TRBV12-3 or TRBV12-4 with TRBJ2-2; 8 bases fit TRBD2. The CDR3 runs 14 residues. The trim removed 7 bases at V and 4 bases at J, leaving 5 bases unmatched. In DNA, the CDR3 is TGTGCCAGCAACGCGGCGGGGGGCACCGGGGAGCTGTTTTTT. Translation: CASNAAGGTGELFF.

The sample holds a few counts of this clonotype. The rearrangement links TRBV25-1 to TRBJ2-6; TRBD2 aligns across 7 bases. From germline, CDR1 is MGHDK and CDR2 SYGVNS. V gave up 4 bases and J gave up 0 bases; unmatched junction bases: 3. CDR3 length: 16 residues. The CDR3 coding sequence is TGTGCCAGCAGTGCGGGGGGACCCTCTGGGGCCAACGTCCTGACTTTC. It is translated as CASSAGGPSGANVLTF.